Only a few counts were recorded for the clone carrying this T cell receptor (beta chain). The antigen remains undetermined. Repertoires were generated with immunoSEQ multiplex PCR, while TCRdb's copy carries only in-frame clones and drops some. The data contain 4,500 to 5,000 clones, approximately 13% of them singletons. These data are taken from a study of tumour-infiltrating T cells in Burkitt lymphoma. For the study at large: All epidemiological Burkitt lymphoma subtypes were represented in the cohort. Productive clonality predicted overall and progression-free survival. Study-wide results and limits: Many Burkitt lymphoma patients shared several public clonotypes.

This CDR3 spans 14 amino acids. Germline CDR1 is SGHRS and CDR2 is YFSETQ. V was clipped by 4 bases and J by 4 bases; unmatched bases: 4. The chain joins TRBV5-1 to TRBJ1-1; 10 nucleotides align to TRBD1. This TCR was recovered from a human donor with Burkitt lymphoma. Sequencing was carried out using tumor tissue. CDR3 in amino acids: CASSPGQGSTEAFF. Here the CDR3 DNA reads TGCGCCAGCAGCCCGGGACAGGGGAGCACTGAAGCTTTCTTT.